The T cell receptor beta chain described here comes from a study of T cells in Graves' hyperthyroidism and ophthalmopathy. Amplified regions were TCR beta CDR3 sequences from RNA transcripts. An initial round of RT-PCR targeting the TCR CDR3 relied on the HTBI primer set. TCRdb analysed the multiplex PCR reads with MiXCR anew, one entry per CDR3 protein. The sample has about 760,000 distinct CDR3 sequences; roughly a third are singletons. CDR1 and CDR2 (germline): LNHDA, SQIVND (reference sequence). CDR3 length equals 15 residues. V lost 9 bases to trimming and J lost 4 bases, with 22 bases between them. This clonotype was observed a few times.

The chain links TRBV19 to TRBJ2-7; D may be TRBD1 (6 bases). The TCR sequence derives from a woman in her 40s with Graves' hyperthyroidism. Sequencing used blood. The CDR3 is CASSPTPGQPYEQYF. In DNA, the CDR3 is TGTGCCAGCAGCCCAACACCGGGACAACCTTACGAGCAGTACTTC.